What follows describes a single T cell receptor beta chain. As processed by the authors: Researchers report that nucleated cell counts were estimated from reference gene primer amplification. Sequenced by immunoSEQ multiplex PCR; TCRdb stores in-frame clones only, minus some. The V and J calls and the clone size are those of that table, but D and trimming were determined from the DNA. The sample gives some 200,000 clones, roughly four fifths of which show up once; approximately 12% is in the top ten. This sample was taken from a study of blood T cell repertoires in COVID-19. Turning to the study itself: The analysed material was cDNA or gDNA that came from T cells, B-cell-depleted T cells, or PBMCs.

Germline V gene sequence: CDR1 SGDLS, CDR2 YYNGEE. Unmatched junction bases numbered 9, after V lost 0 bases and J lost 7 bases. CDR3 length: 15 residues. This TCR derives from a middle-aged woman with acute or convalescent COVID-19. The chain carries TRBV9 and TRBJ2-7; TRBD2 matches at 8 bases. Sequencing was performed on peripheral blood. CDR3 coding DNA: TGTGCCAGCAGCGTAGCGGCTAGCGGGTTGAATGAGCAGTACTTC. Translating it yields CASSVAASGLNEQYF.